The rows below give T cell receptor beta chains drawn from one sample of a study of blood T cell repertoires in COVID-19. Assay: immunoSEQ multiplex PCR; the TCRdb copy retains only in-frame clones and omits some. The table shows some 200,000 clones, with roughly 90% occurring only once. The sample comprised peripheral blood. These receptors all stem from a woman in her 70s with acute or convalescent COVID-19. Each CDR3 is given with its conserved first and last residue. A D gene is named only where the DNA matches it firmly. Clone size is not always given. Where it is, it says once, few, many or a class for expanded clones.

once	TRBD1	TRBV5-6	TRBJ1-1	CASSGTGGNTEAFF	TGTGCCAGCAGTGGGACAGGGGGAAACACTGAAGCTTTCTTT
.	TRBD2	TRBV3-1/TRBV3-2	TRBJ2-7	CASSPPGGRTYEQYF	TGTGCCAGCAGCCCTCCGGGAGGTCGTACCTACGAGCAGTACTTC
.	.	TRBV7-9	TRBJ2-3	CASSLLAASTDTQYF	TGTGCCAGCAGCTTACTAGCAGCTAGCACAGATACGCAGTATTTT
.	.	TRBV6-5	TRBJ1-5	CASSPTFGLNQPQHF	TGTGCCAGCAGCCCCACGTTCGGGTTGAATCAGCCCCAGCATTTT
.	.	TRBV6-1	TRBJ1-3	CASSDTFSGNTIYF	TGTGCCAGCAGTGACACATTCTCTGGAAACACCATATATTTT
.	TRBD2	TRBV11-2	TRBJ2-1	CASSSGGSGGYNEQFF	TGTGCCAGCAGCTCCGGAGGGAGCGGGGGGTACAATGAGCAGTTCTTC
.	.	TRBV15	TRBJ1-4	CATSRDVGITEKLFF	TGTGCCACCAGCAGAGATGTCGGGATTACTGAAAAACTGTTTTTT
.	TRBD1	TRBV6-2/TRBV6-3	TRBJ1-5	CASSSSGTAVQPQHF	TGTGCCAGCAGTTCGTCCGGGACAGCAGTTCAGCCCCAGCATTTT
.	TRBD1	TRBV4-3	TRBJ1-1	CASSQERDSRTNTEAFF	TGCGCCAGCAGCCAAGAACGGGACAGCCGGACGAACACTGAAGCTTTCTTT
few	.	TRBV5-1	TRBJ2-5	CASSLGAGETQYF	TGCGCCAGCAGCTTAGGGGCGGGGGAGACCCAGTACTTC
.	.	TRBV7-9	TRBJ1-1	CATLSSLWTEAFF	TGTGCCACTCTATCATCATTGTGGACTGAAGCTTTCTTT
.	.	TRBV9	TRBJ2-2	CASSVGLRTGELFF	TGTGCCAGCAGCGTAGGACTAAGGACCGGGGAGCTGTTTTTT
.	.	TRBV7-2	TRBJ1-2	CASTRDVGNYGYTF	TGTGCCAGCACTAGAGATGTGGGTAACTATGGCTACACCTTC
once	TRBD1	TRBV7-6	TRBJ1-2	CASSLGTDTNYGYTF	TGTGCCAGCAGCTTGGGGACAGATACTAACTATGGCTACACCTTC
.	TRBD2	TRBV10-2	TRBJ2-1	CASSENGLAGFYNEQFF	TGCGCCAGCAGTGAGAACGGGCTAGCGGGTTTCTACAATGAGCAGTTCTTC
.	.	TRBV12-2	TRBJ1-1	CAPQSAEAFF	TGTGCGCCCCAGAGCGCTGAAGCTTTCTTT
.	TRBD1	TRBV9	TRBJ1-3	CASSPRTGSTGNTIYF	TGTGCCAGCAGCCCCCGGACAGGGTCAACTGGAAACACCATATATTTT
.	TRBD2	TRBV5-5	TRBJ2-6	CASSLAPGGRAGANVLTF	TGTGCCAGCAGCTTGGCCCCCGGCGGGAGGGCAGGGGCCAACGTCCTGACTTTC
.	TRBD2	TRBV7-2	TRBJ2-7	CASSLTAGGTASSYEQYF	TGTGCCAGCAGCTTAACGGCGGGAGGGACCGCTTCTTCCTACGAGCAGTACTTC
once	.	TRBV7-2	TRBJ1-4	CASSLGGLGEKLFF	TGTGCCAGCAGCTTAGGGGGCTTGGGTGAAAAACTGTTTTTT
.	TRBD1	TRBV24-1	TRBJ2-3	CATSDPGQGKGADTQYF	TGTGCCACCAGTGACCCGGGACAGGGCAAAGGAGCAGATACGCAGTATTTT
.	.	TRBV7-2	TRBJ1-2	CASSLRQANYGYTF	TGTGCCAGCAGCTTAAGACAAGCTAACTATGGCTACACCTTC
.	TRBD1	TRBV12-3/TRBV12-4	TRBJ1-6	CASRGQGISPLHF	TGTGCCAGCAGGGGACAGGGGATTTCACCCCTCCACTTT
.	TRBD1	TRBV10-3	TRBJ2-7	CAIRTGDPGQGSSYEQYF	TGTGCCATCAGGACAGGGGATCCAGGGCAGGGGAGCTCCTACGAGCAGTACTTC
.	.	TRBV6-2/TRBV6-3	TRBJ2-7	CASSYTAGASYEQYF	TGTGCCAGCAGTTACACGGCAGGGGCCTCCTACGAGCAGTACTTC
.	TRBD2	TRBV2	TRBJ2-7	CASSRTSGSPLPYF	TGTGCCAGCAGTAGGACTAGCGGGTCCCCCTTGCCGTACTTC
.	TRBD1	TRBV4-2	TRBJ2-4	CASSQDYRGKNIQYF	TGTGCCAGCAGCCAAGACTACAGGGGTAAAAACATTCAGTACTTC
.	.	TRBV9	TRBJ1-3	CASSVGTDHSGNTIYF	TGTGCCAGCAGCGTAGGAACAGATCACTCTGGAAACACCATATATTTT
.	.	TRBV4-2	TRBJ1-3	CASSQGTLFSGNTIYF	TGTGCCAGCAGCCAAGGGACACTCTTCTCTGGAAACACCATATATTTT
.	TRBD1	TRBV28	TRBJ1-1	CASSSGQGNTEAFF	TGTGCCAGCAGTTCTGGACAGGGAAACACTGAAGCTTTCTTT
.	.	TRBV5-1	TRBJ2-7	CASSLPGFSYEQYF	TGCGCCAGCAGCCTTCCGGGGTTCTCCTACGAGCAGTACTTC
.	.	TRBV6-5	TRBJ2-2	CASSPLTSNTGELFF	TGTGCCAGCAGTCCATTAACATCGAACACCGGGGAGCTGTTTTTT
.	TRBD1	TRBV11-1	TRBJ2-7	CASSLDRGYEQYF	TGTGCCAGCAGCCTTGACAGGGGGTACGAGCAGTACTTC
.	.	TRBV14	TRBJ1-5	CASSHGRGSQPQHF	TGTGCCAGCAGCCACGGGCGGGGTTCTCAGCCCCAGCATTTT
few	.	TRBV7-9	TRBJ2-3	CASSLVVIPDTQYF	TGTGCCAGCAGCTTAGTAGTGATCCCAGATACGCAGTATTTT
.	TRBD1	TRBV28	TRBJ1-4	CAASPGGATEKLFF	TGTGCCGCCTCACCAGGGGGCGCGACTGAAAAACTGTTTTTT
.	TRBD1	TRBV2	TRBJ1-4	CASSSRTGHEKLFF	TGTGCCAGCAGTTCTCGGACAGGGCACGAAAAACTGTTTTTT
.	.	TRBV7-2	TRBJ2-1	CASSLSLAHNEQFF	TGTGCCAGCAGCTTAAGTCTAGCCCACAATGAGCAGTTCTTC
few	.	TRBV19	TRBJ1-5	CASSRRGMALSNQPQHF	TGTGCCAGTAGTCGCCGAGGGATGGCGTTGAGCAATCAGCCCCAGCATTTT
.	TRBD2	TRBV3-1/TRBV3-2	TRBJ2-4	CASSQDRAGGKNIQYF	TGTGCCAGCAGCCAAGATCGAGCGGGAGGGAAAAACATTCAGTACTTC
.	.	TRBV5-6	TRBJ1-1	CASSLAGGAAFF	TGTGCCAGCAGCTTGGCCGGGGGGGCGGCTTTCTTT
.	TRBD2	TRBV12-5	TRBJ2-7	CASGLWGGRVYEQYF	TGTGCTAGTGGTTTGTGGGGCGGGAGGGTCTACGAGCAGTACTTC